Sequencing of this T cell receptor (beta chain) was carried out in a study of immune cell composition in non-small cell lung cancer. V gave up 0 bases and J gave up 6 bases, with 17 bases separating them. This CDR3 is 16 amino acids long. Details on this clone: Its target is not known.

The assay was immunoSEQ multiplex PCR, and TCRdb's table has in-frame clones only and misses some. The data contain 2,000 to 2,500 clones, over 70% of them singletons. The study, taken as a whole, reports: Squamous carcinomas (75%) more often had tumour-associated clones >0.5% than adenocarcinomas (33%). Overall clonality, unlike maximal tumour-associated clone frequency, did not predict TIL reactivity.

This sample also belongs to another study, concerning CD4 T cells in lung cancer.

The chain has TRBV23-1 and TRBJ1-1, with D tentatively TRBD1 (5 bases). TRBV23-1 falls under the ORF class, with uncertain function. Source material: lung tumor tissue. This receptor was obtained from a human donor with non-small cell lung cancer. The CDR3 DNA reads as TGCGCCAGCAGTCAATCCCGGACATGGCGCAAGGCTGAAGCTTTCTTT. Amino acid sequence: CASSQSRTWRKAEAFF.